The TCR beta chain described here comes from a study of vaccination and CD4 T cells after COVID-19. Study-level background: Convalescent cases consisted of six males and four females, of whom two were Hispanic. At a median about 95 days (range 35 to 161) after diagnosis, post-COVID samples were drawn.

Germline V gene lookup returns CDR1 MGHRA and CDR2 YSYEKL. CDR3 length: 18 residues. J lost 7 bases, V lost 3 bases, and 9 bases had no gene match. This clonotype was found a few times. The antigen remains unidentified. General study findings and limits: Although the median of SARS-CoV-2-reactive clonotypes rose from around 19 to 38, the change was not significant. Within the convalescent patients, a median about 89% of the SARS-CoV-2-reactive clones were ones that appeared only post-vaccination.

With the Oncomine TCR Beta short-read assay, DNA from cultured CD4+ T cells was sequenced. TCRdb fed the PCR reads into MiXCR, producing one record per CDR3 protein. The sample carries more than 8,000 distinct CDR3 sequences, approximately 30% recorded once. Treatment defined: roughly ten-day PBMC culture with coronavirus spike peptide pools or control peptides (ViraFEST assay). The sequencing used CD4+ T cells from blood, cultured in vitro, collected after SARS-CoV-2 vaccination. The V call is TRBV4-1, the J call TRBJ2-2; 15 bases are a match to TRBD2. The source is a human donor who had recovered from COVID-19. The CDR3 region has the DNA TGCGCCAGCAGCCAGGCCGGGACTAGCGGGAGGTGGGACGGGGAGCTGTTTTTT. Translating it yields CASSQAGTSGRWDGELFF.